Following are 5 T cell receptor beta chains from one sample sequenced in a study of early T cells in non-severe SARS-CoV-2 infection. TCRdb re-called the 5' RACE reads through MiXCR, storing one row per CDR3 protein. The top ten clones hold 5.9% of a sample with some 70,000 distinct CDR3 sequences, roughly 10% of them seen once. Sequenced material: whole blood. These receptors all stem from an adult who was a healthcare worker with PCR-confirmed SARS-CoV-2 infection or an uninfected control (not recorded which).

This chain connects TRBV7-2 to TRBJ2-1, with D possibly called TRBD1 or TRBD2 (5 bases each). The CDR3 loop spans 15 amino acids. Germline CDR1 SGHTA, CDR2 FQGNSA. Trimming left V 4 bases short and J 4 bases short, with 14 bases between. This CDR3 reads CASSSRDGIYNEQFF. The CDR3 DNA reads TGTGCCAGCAGCTCACGGGACGGAATTTACAATGAGCAGTTCTTC.

CDR3 protein: CASSRDRAYSPLHF. The CDR3 DNA sequence: TGTGCCAGCAGCCGAGACAGGGCTTACTCACCCCTCCACTTT. The rearrangement joins TRBV7-9 to TRBJ1-6; 7 nucleotides align to TRBD1. The CDR3 consists of 14 residues. Germline CDR1 and CDR2: SEHNR and FQNEAQ (reference sequence). Trimming at V came to 5 bases and at J to 10 bases, leaving 8 bases not matched to a gene.

This clonotype was seen ten or more times. CDR3 in amino acids: CASSLKGGAYSYEQYF. For the CDR3, the DNA is TGTGCCAGCAGTTTGAAGGGGGGGGCTTACTCCTACGAGCAGTACTTC. The rearrangement links TRBV27 to TRBJ2-7; TRBD2 might be the D (7 bases). This CDR3 has 16 residues. CDR1 MNHEY and CDR2 SMNVEV come from the germline V gene (reference sequence). The V end was cut by 3 bases, the J end by 0 bases, with 15 bases between.

This clonotype was detected ten times or more. The chain carries TRBV28 and TRBJ2-7; 8 bases line up with TRBD1. This CDR3 is 14 amino acids long. Germline assignment: CDR1 MDHEN and CDR2 SYDVKM. Trimming cost V 4 bases and J 3 bases; bases outside gene matches: 5. CDR3: CASSSIGTGYEQYF. DNA for the CDR3: TGTGCCAGCAGTTCTATAGGGACAGGCTACGAGCAGTACTTC.

This clonotype was seen more than once but under ten times. The DNA for the CDR3 is TGCAGTGCTCAGCCGGGACTAGCGGGAGGGTCCTACCGCTACAATGAGCAGTTCTTC. Translated, it gives CSAQPGLAGGSYRYNEQFF. This chain connects TRBV20-1 to TRBJ2-1; 16 bases are a match to TRBD2. Germline V gives CDR1 DFQATT, CDR2 SNEGSKA (reference sequence). After removal of 5 bases from V and 3 bases from J, the junction contained 13 bases not matched to a gene. The CDR3 runs 19 residues.